This TCR beta chain originates from a study of T cell repertoires in cytomegalovirus infection (dated by TCRdb to between 2019 and 2020). Turning to the overall study: The HLA type of each donor mattered for the analysis, because public TCR beta signatures pointed to carriage of CMV infection along with the matching HLA type.

Points the paper makes about the study in general: The ex vivo response was dominated by HLA-C-restricted CMV-specific TCR beta clonotypes, which also provided the single most frequent clonotype in two of eight donors. In both this cohort and an independent roughly 350-donor cohort, the cumulative frequency of public TCR beta family members distinguished carriers of CMV infection plus the relevant HLA type.

Instrument on record: Illumina HiSeq 1500. TCRdb ran its own pipeline on the public reads, namely fastp trimming at Q25 and MiXCR clone calling, and kept in-frame beta chains. Each entry is one CDR3 protein sequence, shown with its most common DNA and genes. This sample is represented by some 680,000 distinct CDR3 sequences; 35% of them were singletons. The ten largest account for around 3% of the sample. Ten or more counts support this clonotype. The antigen it binds to is not known. Base-call qualities are not available, and no considerably larger clone is one nucleotide away. For CDR1 and CDR2, the germline V gene (reference sequence) lists SEHNR and FQNEAQ. Between the V and J ends, shortened by 5 bases and 5 bases respectively, the junction contains 15 bases. The CDR3 starts with the cysteine, ends with the phenylalanine, and has 14 residues. The sequence is cut down to CDR3 DNA, 42 bases in frame from base 1.

The rearrangement combines TRBV7-9 with TRBJ1-2, and the D gene may be TRBD1, 5 bases matching. The clonotype was recovered from a human donor in good health (CMV status not recorded). Some clones in this sample may be carry-over from other donors' samples. Sequencing used PBMCs. The CDR3 sequence is CASSESGLPYGYTF. The DNA sequence is as follows: TGTGCCAGCAGCGAGTCGGGACTCCCTTATGGCTACACCTTC.